These T cell receptor beta chains were read from a single sample in a study of blood T cell repertoires in COVID-19. The data were produced by immunoSEQ multiplex PCR, yet TCRdb's version contains in-frame clones alone and is incomplete. The sample includes under 350,000 clones, about four fifths of them seen just once. Sequenced material: peripheral blood. All receptors derive from a woman in her fifties or sixties who had recovered from COVID-19. Each CDR3 is given without its conserved first and last residue. Fields, in order: D gene, V gene, J gene, CDR3 protein. The D gene is left open where the match is weak.

TRBD2	TRBV18	TRBJ2-7	ASSPSGSGEQY
.	TRBV27	TRBJ1-4	ASRKWDTEKLF
.	TRBV18	TRBJ1-5	ASSLKTGPNQPQH
.	TRBV28	TRBJ2-7	ASSLSRSEQY
.	TRBV9	TRBJ2-7	ASSVATGKSYEQY
.	TRBV4-2	TRBJ1-5	ASSQDVAGVGQPQH
TRBD2	TRBV7-2	TRBJ2-1	ASSSIAGEGQF
.	TRBV30	TRBJ1-5	AWTATGRDQPQH
.	TRBV28	TRBJ1-5	ASSLLYSNQPQH
TRBD2	TRBV3-1/TRBV3-2	TRBJ2-3	ASSQPPRRGASTDTQY
TRBD2	TRBV29-1	TRBJ2-5	SVGREGETQY
.	TRBV28	TRBJ1-1	ASSYRGGRTEAF
.	TRBV9	TRBJ1-1	ASSADSHTEAF
TRBD2	TRBV5-1	TRBJ2-5	ASSLEGSGGKETQY
TRBD1	TRBV28	TRBJ2-6	ASSLTSGTGDSGANVLT